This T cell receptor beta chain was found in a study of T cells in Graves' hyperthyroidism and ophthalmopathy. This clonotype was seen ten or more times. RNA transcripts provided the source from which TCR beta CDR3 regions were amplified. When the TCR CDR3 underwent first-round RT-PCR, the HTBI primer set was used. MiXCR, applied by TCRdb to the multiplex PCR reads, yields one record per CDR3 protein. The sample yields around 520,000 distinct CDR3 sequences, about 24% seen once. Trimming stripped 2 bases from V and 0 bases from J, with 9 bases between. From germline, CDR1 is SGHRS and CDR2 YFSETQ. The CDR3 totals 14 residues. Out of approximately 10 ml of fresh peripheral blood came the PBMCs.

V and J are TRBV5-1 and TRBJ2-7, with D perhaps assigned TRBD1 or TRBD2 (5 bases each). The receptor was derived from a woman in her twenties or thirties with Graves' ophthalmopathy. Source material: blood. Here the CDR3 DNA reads TGCGCCAGCAGCTTTGCAGGGACCTCCTACGAGCAGTACTTC. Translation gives CASSFAGTSYEQYF. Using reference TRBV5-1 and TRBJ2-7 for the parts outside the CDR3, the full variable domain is KAGVTQTPRYLIKTRGQQVTLSCSPISGHRSVSWYQQTPGQGLQFLFEYFSETQRNKGNFPGRFSGRQFSNSRSEMNVSTLELGDSALYLCASSFAGTSYEQYFGPGTRLTVT.